A selection of T cell receptor beta chains follows, all from one sample in a study of spatial heterogeneity in lung cancer. In TCRdb, the 5' RACE reads were re-called with MiXCR into one record per CDR3 protein. The sample holds 75,000 to 85,000 distinct CDR3 sequences; 15% to 25% are singletons and the top ten take roughly 6.2%. The sequencing here drew on PBMCs, taken at surgery. These receptors were obtained from a male donor with early-stage non-small cell lung cancer. CDR3s include the opening cysteine and the closing phenylalanine or tryptophan. The D gene is left open where the match is weak. Clone size, where shown, is once, few, many, or a class for clones that have expanded.

v_call	clone_size	j_call	d_call	cdr3_nt	cdr3_aa
TRBV7-9	medium-sized	TRBJ2-3	.	TGTGCCAGCAGCTTAGCTGCGAACGCGTTAGATACGCAGTATTTT	CASSLAANALDTQYF
TRBV25-1	many	TRBJ2-7	.	TGTGCCAGCAGTAAAGGACAGTCCTACGAGCAGTACTTC	CASSKGQSYEQYF
TRBV29-1	few	TRBJ2-1	.	TGCAGCGTTGGAGACACCTACAATGAGCAGTTCTTC	CSVGDTYNEQFF
TRBV6-2/TRBV6-3	.	TRBJ2-7	TRBD1	TGTGCCAGCAACCAACGGACAGGCATTTCCTACGAGCAGTACTTC	CASNQRTGISYEQYF
TRBV29-1	many	TRBJ2-1	TRBD2	TGCAGCGCCGATACTAGCGGGGCCTACAATGAGCAGTTCTTC	CSADTSGAYNEQFF
TRBV5-1	few	TRBJ2-3	TRBD2	TGCGCCAGCAGCTTGGTGGGGCGGGAGAGCTCAGATACGCAGTATTTT	CASSLVGRESSDTQYF
TRBV2	.	TRBJ1-1	.	TGTGCCAGCAGTAGGCCGAACACTGAAGCTTTCTTT	CASSRPNTEAFF
TRBV29-1	many	TRBJ2-7	.	TGCAGCGTTGAGACGGACATCTCCTACGAGCAGTACTTC	CSVETDISYEQYF
TRBV5-5	few	TRBJ2-7	.	TGTGCCAGCAGCTTGGTCCCAGGCCCCTACGAGCAGTACTTC	CASSLVPGPYEQYF
TRBV20-1	.	TRBJ2-5	TRBD2	TGCAGTGCCGACCGGACTAGCGGGGGGGCACAAGAGACCCAGTACTTC	CSADRTSGGAQETQYF
TRBV7-8	many	TRBJ1-1	.	TGTGCCAGCAGCCCCACCGGGGCGACTGGGAGCGAAGCTTTCTTT	CASSPTGATGSEAFF
TRBV19	.	TRBJ2-3	.	TGTGCCAGTAGACAGGGATTAGATACGCAGTATTTT	CASRQGLDTQYF
TRBV9	.	TRBJ2-1	TRBD2	TGTGCCAGCAGCGCAAACCCCGTGGGAGGGCGAGCCTACAATGAGCAGTTCTTC	CASSANPVGGRAYNEQFF
TRBV20-1	many	TRBJ1-4	.	TGCAGTGCTAGGGACAGAACTAATGAAAAACTGTTTTTT	CSARDRTNEKLFF
TRBV3-1	medium-sized	TRBJ1-1	.	TGTGCCAGCAGCCAAGGTCTATCGAACACTGAAGCTTTCTTT	CASSQGLSNTEAFF
TRBV25-1	.	TRBJ2-2	.	TGTGCCAGCAGTGAATATCGAGCGGCGAACACCGGGGAGCTGTTTTTT	CASSEYRAANTGELFF
TRBV7-9	.	TRBJ2-1	TRBD2	TGTGCCAGCAGCCTACCGAGCGGGAGGGCCGGCAATGAGCAGTTCTTC	CASSLPSGRAGNEQFF
TRBV7-6	.	TRBJ2-1	.	TGTGCCAGCAGCTTCGAGTCCGGCAATGAGCAGTTCTTC	CASSFESGNEQFF
TRBV28	few	TRBJ1-5	.	TGTGCCAGCACACCTGGACAGTTTAATCAGCCCCAGCATTTT	CASTPGQFNQPQHF
TRBV7-2	few	TRBJ1-6	.	TGTGCCAGCAGCTTAGCGAGGAGGGAGAGACTTGATTCACCCCTCCACTTT	CASSLARRERLDSPLHF
TRBV12-3/TRBV12-4	many	TRBJ2-3	.	TGTGCCAGCAGTCCGTTTTGGGGCCAGGGCACAGATACGCAGTATTTT	CASSPFWGQGTDTQYF
TRBV11-3	few	TRBJ2-1	TRBD1	TGTGCCAGCAGCTTAGAGGCAGGGGGTAGTAATGAGCAGTTCTTC	CASSLEAGGSNEQFF
TRBV28	.	TRBJ2-7	.	TGTGCCAGCAGTTCCGATAGAAGCTCCTACGAGCAGTACTTC	CASSSDRSSYEQYF
TRBV28	few	TRBJ2-2	.	TGTGCCAGCAGCCAAGGGGGGACGAACACCGGGGAGCTGTTTTTT	CASSQGGTNTGELFF
TRBV20-1	few	TRBJ2-1	TRBD2	TGCAGTGCTAAACCCGAGTATGCGGGAGGGGTGGGCAATGAGCAGTTCTTC	CSAKPEYAGGVGNEQFF
TRBV7-9	many	TRBJ1-5	.	TGTGCCAGCAGCTTACGGGACGATCAGCCCCAGCATTTT	CASSLRDDQPQHF